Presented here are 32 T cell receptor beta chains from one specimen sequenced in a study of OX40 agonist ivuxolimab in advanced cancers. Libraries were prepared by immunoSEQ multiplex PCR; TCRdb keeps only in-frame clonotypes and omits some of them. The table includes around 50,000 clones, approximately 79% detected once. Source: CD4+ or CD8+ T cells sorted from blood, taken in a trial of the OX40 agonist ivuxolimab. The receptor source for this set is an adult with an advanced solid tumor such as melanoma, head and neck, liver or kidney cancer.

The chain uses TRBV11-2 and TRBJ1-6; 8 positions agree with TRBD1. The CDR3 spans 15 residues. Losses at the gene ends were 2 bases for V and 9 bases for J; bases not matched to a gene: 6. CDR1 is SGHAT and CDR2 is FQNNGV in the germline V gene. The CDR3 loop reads CASSLNYRGTSPLHF. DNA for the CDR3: TGTGCCAGCAGCTTAAATTACAGGGGGACTTCACCCCTCCACTTT. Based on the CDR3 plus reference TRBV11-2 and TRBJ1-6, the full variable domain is EAGVAQSPRYKIIEKRQSVAFWCNPISGHATLYWYQQILGQGPKLLIQFQNNGVVDDSQLPKDRFSAERLKGVDSTLKIQPAKLEDSAVYLCASSLNYRGTSPLHFGNGTRLTVT.

The CDR3 protein is CASSRDRESYEQYF. CDR3 DNA: TGTGCCAGTAGTAGGGACAGGGAGTCCTACGAGCAGTACTTC. This chain uses TRBV19 with TRBJ2-7; 9 bases are shared with TRBD1. CDR1 LNHDA and CDR2 SQIVND come from the germline V gene (reference sequence). J was trimmed by 1 base and V by 4 bases; bases with no gene match: 2. This CDR3 has 14 amino acids.

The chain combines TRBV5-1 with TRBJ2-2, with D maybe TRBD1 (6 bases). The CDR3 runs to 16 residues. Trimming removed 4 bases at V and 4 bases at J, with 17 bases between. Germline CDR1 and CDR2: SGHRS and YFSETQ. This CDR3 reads CASSILTGWGTGELFF. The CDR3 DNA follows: TGCGCCAGCAGCATCCTGACAGGCTGGGGCACCGGGGAGCTGTTTTTT.

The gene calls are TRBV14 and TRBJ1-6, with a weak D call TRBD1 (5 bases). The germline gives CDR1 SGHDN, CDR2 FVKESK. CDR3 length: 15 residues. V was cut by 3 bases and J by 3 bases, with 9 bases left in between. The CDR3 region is CASSHRQFYNSPLHF. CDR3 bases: TGTGCCAGCAGCCACCGACAGTTCTATAATTCACCCCTCCACTTT.

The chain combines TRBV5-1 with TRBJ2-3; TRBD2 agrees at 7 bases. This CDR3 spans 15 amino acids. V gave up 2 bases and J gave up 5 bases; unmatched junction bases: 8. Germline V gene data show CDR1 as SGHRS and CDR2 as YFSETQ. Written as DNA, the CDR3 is TGCGCCAGCAGCTTCGTGGGGGAGGGGAAAGATACGCAGTATTTT. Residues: CASSFVGEGKDTQYF.

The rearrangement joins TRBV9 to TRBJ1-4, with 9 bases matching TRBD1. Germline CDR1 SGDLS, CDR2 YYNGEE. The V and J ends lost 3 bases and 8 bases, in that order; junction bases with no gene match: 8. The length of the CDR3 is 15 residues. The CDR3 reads CASSGTGGRGEKLFF. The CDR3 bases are TGTGCCAGCAGCGGAACAGGGGGCAGGGGAGAAAAACTGTTTTTT.

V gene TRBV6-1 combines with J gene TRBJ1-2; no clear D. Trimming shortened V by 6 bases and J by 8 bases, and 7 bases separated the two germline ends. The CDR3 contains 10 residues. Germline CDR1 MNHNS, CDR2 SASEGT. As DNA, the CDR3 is TGTGCCAGCAGACTGGGCGGCTACACCTTC. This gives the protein CASRLGGYTF.

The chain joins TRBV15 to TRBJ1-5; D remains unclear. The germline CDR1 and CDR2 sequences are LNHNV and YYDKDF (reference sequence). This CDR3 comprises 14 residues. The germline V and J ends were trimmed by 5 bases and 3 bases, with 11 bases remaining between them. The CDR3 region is CATSPRINNQPQHF. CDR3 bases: TGTGCCACCAGCCCTCGAATAAACAATCAGCCCCAGCATTTT.

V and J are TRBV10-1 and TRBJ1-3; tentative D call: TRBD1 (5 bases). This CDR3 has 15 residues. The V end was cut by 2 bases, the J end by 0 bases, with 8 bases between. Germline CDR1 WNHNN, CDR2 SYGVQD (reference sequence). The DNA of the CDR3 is TGCGCCAGCAGTGAGGACAGCTACTCTGGAAACACCATATATTTT. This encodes CASSEDSYSGNTIYF.

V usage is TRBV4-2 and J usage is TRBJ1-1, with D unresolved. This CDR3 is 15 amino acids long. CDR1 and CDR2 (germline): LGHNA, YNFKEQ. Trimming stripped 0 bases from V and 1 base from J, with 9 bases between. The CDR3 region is CASSQDDLRNTEAFF. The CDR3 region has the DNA TGTGCCAGCAGCCAAGATGATCTTCGGAACACTGAAGCTTTCTTT.

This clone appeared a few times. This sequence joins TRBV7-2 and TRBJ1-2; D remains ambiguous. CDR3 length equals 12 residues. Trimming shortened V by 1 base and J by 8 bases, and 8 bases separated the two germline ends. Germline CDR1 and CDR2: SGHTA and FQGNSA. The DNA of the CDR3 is TGTGCCAGCAGCTTAGGAGGGTACGGCTACACCTTC. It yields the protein CASSLGGYGYTF.

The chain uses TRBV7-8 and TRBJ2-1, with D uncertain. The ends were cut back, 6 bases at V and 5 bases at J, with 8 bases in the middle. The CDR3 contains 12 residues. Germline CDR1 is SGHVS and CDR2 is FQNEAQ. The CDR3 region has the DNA TGTGCCAGCAGTCCAACACACAATGAGCAGTTCTTC. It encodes CASSPTHNEQFF.

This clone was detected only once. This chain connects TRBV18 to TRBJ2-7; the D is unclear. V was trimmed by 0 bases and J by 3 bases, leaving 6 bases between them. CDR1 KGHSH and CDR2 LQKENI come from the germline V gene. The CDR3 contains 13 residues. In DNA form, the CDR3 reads TGTGCCAGCTCACCACCGTACAACTACGAGCAGTACTTC. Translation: CASSPPYNYEQYF.

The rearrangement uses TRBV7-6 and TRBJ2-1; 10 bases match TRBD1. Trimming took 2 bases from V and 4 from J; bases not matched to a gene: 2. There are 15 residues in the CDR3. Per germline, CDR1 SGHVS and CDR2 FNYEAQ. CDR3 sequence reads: CASSLPGQGYNEQFF. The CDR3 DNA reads TGTGCCAGCAGCTTACCGGGACAGGGGTACAATGAGCAGTTCTTC.

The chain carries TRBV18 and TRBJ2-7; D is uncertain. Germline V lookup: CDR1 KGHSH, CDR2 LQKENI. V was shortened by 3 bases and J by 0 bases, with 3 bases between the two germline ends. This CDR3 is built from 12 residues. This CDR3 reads CASSPSSYEQYF. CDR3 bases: TGTGCCAGCTCACCGAGCTCCTACGAGCAGTACTTC.

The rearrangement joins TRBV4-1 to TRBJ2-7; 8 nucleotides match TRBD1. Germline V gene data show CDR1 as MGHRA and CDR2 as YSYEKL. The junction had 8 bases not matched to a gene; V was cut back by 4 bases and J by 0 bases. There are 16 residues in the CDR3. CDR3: CASSRDGTGSSYEQYF. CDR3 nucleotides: TGCGCCAGCAGCCGCGATGGGACAGGAAGCTCCTACGAGCAGTACTTC.

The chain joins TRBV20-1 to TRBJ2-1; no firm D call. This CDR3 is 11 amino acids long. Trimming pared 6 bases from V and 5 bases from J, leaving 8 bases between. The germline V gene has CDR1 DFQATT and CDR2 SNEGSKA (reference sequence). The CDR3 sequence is CSATANNEQFF. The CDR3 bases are TGCAGTGCCACCGCTAACAATGAGCAGTTCTTC.

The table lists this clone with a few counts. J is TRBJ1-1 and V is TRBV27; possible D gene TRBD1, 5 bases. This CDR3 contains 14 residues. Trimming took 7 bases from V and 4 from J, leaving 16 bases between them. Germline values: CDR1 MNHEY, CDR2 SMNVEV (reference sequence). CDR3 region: CASTGSGGVTEAFF. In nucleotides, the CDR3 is TGTGCCAGCACCGGGTCCGGGGGTGTCACTGAAGCTTTCTTT.

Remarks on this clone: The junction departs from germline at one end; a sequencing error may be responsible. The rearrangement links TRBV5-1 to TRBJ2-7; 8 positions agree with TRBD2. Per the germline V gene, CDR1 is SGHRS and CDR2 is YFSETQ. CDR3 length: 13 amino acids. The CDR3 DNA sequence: TGTGCCAGCAGCCATATAGCGGGATACGAGCAGTACTTC. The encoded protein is CASSHIAGYEQYF.

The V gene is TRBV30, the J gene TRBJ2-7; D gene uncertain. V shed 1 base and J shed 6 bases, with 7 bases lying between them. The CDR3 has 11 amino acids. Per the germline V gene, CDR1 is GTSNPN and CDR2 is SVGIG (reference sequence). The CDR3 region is CAWSDDREQYF. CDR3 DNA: TGTGCCTGGAGTGATGACCGCGAGCAGTACTTC.

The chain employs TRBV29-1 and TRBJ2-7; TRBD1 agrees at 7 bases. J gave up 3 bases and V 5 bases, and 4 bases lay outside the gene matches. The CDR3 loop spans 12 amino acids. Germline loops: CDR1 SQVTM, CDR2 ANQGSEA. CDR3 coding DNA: TGCAGCGTTAATCCAGGGGGCTACGAGCAGTACTTC. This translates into CSVNPGGYEQYF.

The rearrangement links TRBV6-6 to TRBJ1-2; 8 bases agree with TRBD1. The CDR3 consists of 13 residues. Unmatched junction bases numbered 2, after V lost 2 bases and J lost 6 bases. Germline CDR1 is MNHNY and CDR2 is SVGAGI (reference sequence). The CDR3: CASSYTTGDGYTF. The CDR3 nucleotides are TGTGCCAGCAGTTACACGACAGGGGATGGCTACACCTTC.

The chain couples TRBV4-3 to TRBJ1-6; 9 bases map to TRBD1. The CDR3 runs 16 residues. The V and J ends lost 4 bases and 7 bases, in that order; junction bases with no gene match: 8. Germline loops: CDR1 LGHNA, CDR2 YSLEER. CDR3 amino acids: CASSPDRGAENSPLHF. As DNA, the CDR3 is TGCGCCAGCAGCCCTGACAGGGGGGCGGAAAATTCACCCCTCCACTTT.

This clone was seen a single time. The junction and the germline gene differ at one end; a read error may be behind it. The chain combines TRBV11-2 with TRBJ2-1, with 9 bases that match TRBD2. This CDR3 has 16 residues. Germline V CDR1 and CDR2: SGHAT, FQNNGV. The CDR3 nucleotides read TGTGCCAGCAGTTTAGAAGGACTAGCGCGTCGGAATGAGCAGTTCTTC. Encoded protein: CASSLEGLARRNEQFF.

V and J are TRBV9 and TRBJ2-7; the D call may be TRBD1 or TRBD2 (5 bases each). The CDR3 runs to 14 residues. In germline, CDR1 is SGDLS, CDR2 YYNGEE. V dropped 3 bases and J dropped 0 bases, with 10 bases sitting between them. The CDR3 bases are TGTGCCAGCAGCGCCTGGGACCTCTCCTACGAGCAGTACTTC. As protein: CASSAWDLSYEQYF.

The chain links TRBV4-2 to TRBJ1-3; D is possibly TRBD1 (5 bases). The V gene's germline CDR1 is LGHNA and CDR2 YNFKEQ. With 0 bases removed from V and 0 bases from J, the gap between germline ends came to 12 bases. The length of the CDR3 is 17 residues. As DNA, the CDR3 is TGTGCCAGCAGCCAAGATGTAAGGGGACTCTCTGGAAACACCATATATTTT. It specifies CASSQDVRGLSGNTIYF.

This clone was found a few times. In DNA form, the CDR3 reads TGTGCCAGCAGCTCAGACAGGGTTTCGGCTGGCTACACCTTC. It translates to CASSSDRVSAGYTF. The rearrangement uses TRBV11-2 and TRBJ1-2; TRBD1 agrees at 7 bases. The CDR3 runs 14 residues. J gave up 7 bases and V 4 bases, and 9 bases lay outside the gene matches. The germline CDR1 and CDR2 sequences are SGHAT and FQNNGV.

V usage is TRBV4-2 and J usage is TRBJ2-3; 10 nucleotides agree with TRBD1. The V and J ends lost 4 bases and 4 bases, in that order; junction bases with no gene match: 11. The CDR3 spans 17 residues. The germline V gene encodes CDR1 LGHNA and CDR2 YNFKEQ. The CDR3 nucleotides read TGTGCCAGCAGCCCCGGGGGGACAGGGGCGGTGGCAGATACGCAGTATTTT. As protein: CASSPGGTGAVADTQYF.

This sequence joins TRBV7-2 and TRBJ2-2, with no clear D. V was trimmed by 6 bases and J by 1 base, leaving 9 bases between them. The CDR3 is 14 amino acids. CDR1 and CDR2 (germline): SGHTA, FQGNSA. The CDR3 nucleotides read TGTGCCAGCAGGACGGAGCAGAACACCGGGGAGCTGTTTTTT. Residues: CASRTEQNTGELFF.

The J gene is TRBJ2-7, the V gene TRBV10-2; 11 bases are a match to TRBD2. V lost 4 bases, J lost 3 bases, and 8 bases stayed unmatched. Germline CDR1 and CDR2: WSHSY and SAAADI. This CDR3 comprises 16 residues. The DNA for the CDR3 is TGCGCCAGCAGTGGGGGGATCGGACTAGCGGGCTACGAGCAGTACTTC. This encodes CASSGGIGLAGYEQYF.

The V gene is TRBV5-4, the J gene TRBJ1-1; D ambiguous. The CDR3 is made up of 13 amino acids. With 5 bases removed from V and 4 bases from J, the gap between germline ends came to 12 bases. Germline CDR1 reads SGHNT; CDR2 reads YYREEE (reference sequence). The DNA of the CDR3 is TGTGCCAGCAGTTTCGACCAGAGCACTGAAGCTTTCTTT. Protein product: CASSFDQSTEAFF.

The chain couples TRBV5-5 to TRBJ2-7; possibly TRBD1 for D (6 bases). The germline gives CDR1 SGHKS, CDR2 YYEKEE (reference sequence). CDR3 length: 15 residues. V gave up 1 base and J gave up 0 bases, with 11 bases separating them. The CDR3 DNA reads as TGTGCCAGCAGCTTGATTGGGGGCAGCTCCTACGAGCAGTACTTC. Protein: CASSLIGGSSYEQYF.